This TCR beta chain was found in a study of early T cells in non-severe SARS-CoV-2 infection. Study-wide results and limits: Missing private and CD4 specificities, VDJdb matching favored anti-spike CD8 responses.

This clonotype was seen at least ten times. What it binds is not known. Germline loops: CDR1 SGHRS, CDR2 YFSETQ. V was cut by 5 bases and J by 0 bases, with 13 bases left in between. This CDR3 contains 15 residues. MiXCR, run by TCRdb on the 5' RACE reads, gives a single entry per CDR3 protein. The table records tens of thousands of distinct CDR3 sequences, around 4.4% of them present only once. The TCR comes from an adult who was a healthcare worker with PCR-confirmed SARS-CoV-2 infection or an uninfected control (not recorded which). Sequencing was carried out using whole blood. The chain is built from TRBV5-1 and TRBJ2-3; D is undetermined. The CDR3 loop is CASRYTAASTDTQYF. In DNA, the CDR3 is TGCGCCAGCAGGTATACGGCGGCTAGCACAGATACGCAGTATTTT.